The 8 T cell receptor beta chains reported below all come from one sample, sequenced in a study of OX40 agonist ivuxolimab in advanced cancers. Here immunoSEQ multiplex PCR was the method, and the copy in TCRdb shows in-frame clones only, minus some. The sample lists about 50,000 clones; around 81% were seen once. The material sequenced was CD4+ or CD8+ T cells sorted from blood, taken in a trial of the OX40 agonist ivuxolimab. Source of these receptors: an adult with an advanced solid tumor such as melanoma, head and neck, liver or kidney cancer.

This CDR3 reads CASSLAQGGELFF. The CDR3 DNA reads as TGTGCCAGCAGCTTGGCGCAGGGCGGGGAGCTGTTTTTT. The J gene is TRBJ2-2, the V gene TRBV5-6; tentative D call: TRBD1 (5 bases). V lost 0 bases and J lost 7, with 7 bases in between. Germline assignment: CDR1 SGHDT and CDR2 YYEEEE. There are 13 residues in the CDR3.

The J gene is TRBJ2-3, the V gene TRBV19; either TRBD1 or TRBD2 may supply D (5 bases each). Trimming removed 6 bases from V and 2 bases from J, with 15 bases in between. Germline CDR1 LNHDA, CDR2 SQIVND (reference sequence). This CDR3 comprises 15 residues. DNA for the CDR3: TGTGCCAGTAGCCTCCTGGGGGACCTCACAGATACGCAGTATTTT. Translating it yields CASSLLGDLTDTQYF.

The chain joins TRBV27 to TRBJ2-3, with D possibly being TRBD1 or TRBD2 (5 bases each). This CDR3 spans 15 amino acids. The germline V gene has CDR1 MNHEY and CDR2 SMNVEV (reference sequence). With 5 bases removed from V and 6 bases from J, the gap between germline ends came to 18 bases. CDR3 in DNA: TGTGCCAGCAGTCGCCGGGACCACACACTGGATACGCAGTATTTT. It is translated as CASSRRDHTLDTQYF.

The CDR3 region is CASSAIELNADTQYF. CDR3 nucleotide sequence: TGTGCCAGCAGTGCGATAGAGCTAAACGCAGATACGCAGTATTTT. J is TRBJ2-3 and V is TRBV6-1; D call uncertain. Between the trimmed V and J ends, which lost 4 bases and 4 bases, there was a span of 15 bases. CDR1 and CDR2 (germline): MNHNS, SASEGT. The CDR3 spans 15 residues.

The chain uses TRBV6-5 and TRBJ2-1; 8 positions agree with TRBD2. The CDR3 runs to 15 residues. J gave up 8 bases and V 6 bases, and 12 bases lay outside the gene matches. CDR1 and CDR2 from the germline V gene are MNHEY and SVGAGI. CDR3 nucleotide sequence: TGTGCCAGCAGGAGGGGTCGGGGGGGGGCCGATGAGCAGTTCTTC. Its protein product is CASRRGRGGADEQFF.

The chain joins TRBV11-2 to TRBJ2-5; D might be TRBD1 (6 bases). CDR1 and CDR2 from the germline V gene are SGHAT and FQNNGV. The CDR3 runs to 13 residues. Trimming took 4 bases from V and 4 from J, leaving 10 bases between them. This CDR3 is CASSSTGAETQYF. CDR3 DNA sequence: TGTGCCAGCAGCTCGACAGGAGCAGAGACCCAGTACTTC.

The chain joins TRBV7-9 to TRBJ2-5; TRBD1 matches at 7 bases. The CDR3 is made up of 13 amino acids. J was trimmed by 5 bases and V by 3 bases; bases with no gene match: 3. Germline CDR1 is SEHNR and CDR2 is FQNEAQ (reference sequence). CDR3 DNA: TGTGCCAGCAGCTTCACAGGGGCCGAGACCCAGTACTTC. Amino acid sequence: CASSFTGAETQYF.

This clone appeared a few times. The chain joins TRBV7-2 to TRBJ1-6; D is perhaps TRBD1 (5 bases). Trimming cost V 1 base and J 10 bases, with 20 bases left between them. CDR1 and CDR2 from the germline V gene are SGHTA and FQGNSA. This CDR3 has 17 residues. CDR3 loop: CASSLGVASGLGSPLHF. In DNA form, the CDR3 reads TGTGCCAGCAGCTTAGGGGTAGCCTCGGGGCTTGGATCACCCCTCCACTTT.